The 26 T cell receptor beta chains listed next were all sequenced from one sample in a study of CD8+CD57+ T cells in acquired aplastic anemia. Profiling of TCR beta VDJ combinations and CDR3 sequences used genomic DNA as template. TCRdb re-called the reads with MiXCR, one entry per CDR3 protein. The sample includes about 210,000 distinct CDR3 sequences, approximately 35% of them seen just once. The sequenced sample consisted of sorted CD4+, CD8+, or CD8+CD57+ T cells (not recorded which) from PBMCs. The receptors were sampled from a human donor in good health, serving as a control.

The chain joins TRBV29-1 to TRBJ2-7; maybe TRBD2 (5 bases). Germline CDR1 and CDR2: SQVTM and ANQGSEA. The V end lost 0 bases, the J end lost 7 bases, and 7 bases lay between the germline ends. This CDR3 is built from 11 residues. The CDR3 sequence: CSVEDRGEQYF. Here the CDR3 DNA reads TGCAGCGTTGAAGATCGGGGAGAGCAGTACTTC.

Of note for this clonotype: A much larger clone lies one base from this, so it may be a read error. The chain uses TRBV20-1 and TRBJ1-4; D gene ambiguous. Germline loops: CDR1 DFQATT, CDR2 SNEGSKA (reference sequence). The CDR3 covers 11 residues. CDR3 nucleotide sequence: TGCAGTGCTAGAGATCGGACCGAACTGTCTTTT. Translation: CSARDRTELSF.

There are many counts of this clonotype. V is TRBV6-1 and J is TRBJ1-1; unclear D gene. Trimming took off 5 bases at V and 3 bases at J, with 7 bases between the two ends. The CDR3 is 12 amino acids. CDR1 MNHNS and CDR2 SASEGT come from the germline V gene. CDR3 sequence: CASSYRDTEAFF. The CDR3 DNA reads TGTGCCAGCAGTTATCGGGACACTGAAGCTTTCTTT.

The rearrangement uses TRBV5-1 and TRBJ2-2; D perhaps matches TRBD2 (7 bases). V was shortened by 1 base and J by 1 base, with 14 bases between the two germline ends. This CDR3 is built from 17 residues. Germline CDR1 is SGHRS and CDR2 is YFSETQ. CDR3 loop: CASSLRSGGQNTGELFF. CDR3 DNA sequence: TGCGCCAGCAGCTTGCGATCGGGGGGACAGAACACCGGGGAGCTGTTTTTT.

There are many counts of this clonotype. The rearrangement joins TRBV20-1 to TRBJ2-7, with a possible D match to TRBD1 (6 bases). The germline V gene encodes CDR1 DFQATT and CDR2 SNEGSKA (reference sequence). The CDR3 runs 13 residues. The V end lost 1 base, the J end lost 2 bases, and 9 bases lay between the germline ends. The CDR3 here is CSARAQGPYEQYF. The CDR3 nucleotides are TGCAGTGCTAGAGCCCAGGGGCCCTACGAGCAGTACTTC.

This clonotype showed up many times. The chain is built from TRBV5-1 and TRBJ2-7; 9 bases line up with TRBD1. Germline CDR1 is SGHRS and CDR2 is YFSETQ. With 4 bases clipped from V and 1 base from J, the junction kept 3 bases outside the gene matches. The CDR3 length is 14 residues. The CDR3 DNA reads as TGCGCCAGCAGCACTGGACAGGGGTCCTACGAGCAGTACTTC. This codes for CASSTGQGSYEQYF.

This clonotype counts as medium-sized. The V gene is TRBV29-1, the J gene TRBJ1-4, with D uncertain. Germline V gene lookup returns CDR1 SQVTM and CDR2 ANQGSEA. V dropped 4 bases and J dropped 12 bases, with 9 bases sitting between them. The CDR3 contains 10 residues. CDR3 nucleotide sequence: TGCAGCGTTGGAGGCGACCAACTGTTTTTT. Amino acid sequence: CSVGGDQLFF. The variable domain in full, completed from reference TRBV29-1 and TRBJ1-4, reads SAVISQKPSRDICQRGTSLTIQCQVDSQVTMMFWYRQQPGQSLTLIATANQGSEATYESGFVIDKFPISRPNLTFSTLTVSNMSPEDSSIYLCSVGGDQLFFGSGTQLSVL.

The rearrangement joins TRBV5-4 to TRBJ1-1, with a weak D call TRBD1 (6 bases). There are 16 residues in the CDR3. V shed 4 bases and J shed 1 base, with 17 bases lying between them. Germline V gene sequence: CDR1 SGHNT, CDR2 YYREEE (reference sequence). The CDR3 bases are TGTGCCAGCAGCCTAACCGGGGGGCGAAAGAACACTGAAGCTTTCTTT. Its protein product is CASSLTGGRKNTEAFF. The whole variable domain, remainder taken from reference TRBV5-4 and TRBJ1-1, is ETGVTQSPTHLIKTRGQQVTLRCSSQSGHNTVSWYQQALGQGPQFIFQYYREEENGRGNFPPRFSGLQFPNYSSELNVNALELDDSALYLCASSLTGGRKNTEAFFGQGTRLTVV.

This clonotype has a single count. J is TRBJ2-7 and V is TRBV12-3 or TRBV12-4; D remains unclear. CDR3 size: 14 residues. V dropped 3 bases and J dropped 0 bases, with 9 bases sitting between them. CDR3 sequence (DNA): TGTGCCAGCAGTTTCGGCCTCAGCTCCTACGAGCAGTACTTC. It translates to CASSFGLSSYEQYF.

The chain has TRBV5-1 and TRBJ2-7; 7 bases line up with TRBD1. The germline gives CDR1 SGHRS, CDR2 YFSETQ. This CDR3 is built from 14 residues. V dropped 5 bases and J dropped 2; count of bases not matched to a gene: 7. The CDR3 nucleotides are TGCGCCAGCAGGACCGGGACAGCGACCTACGAGCAGTACTTC. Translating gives CASRTGTATYEQYF.

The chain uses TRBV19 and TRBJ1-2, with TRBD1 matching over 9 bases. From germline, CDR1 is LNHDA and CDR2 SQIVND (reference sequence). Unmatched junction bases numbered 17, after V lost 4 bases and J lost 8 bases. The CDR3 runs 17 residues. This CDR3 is CASSTNAGQGPAGGYTF. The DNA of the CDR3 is TGTGCCAGTAGTACTAACGCGGGACAGGGCCCTGCGGGGGGCTACACCTTC. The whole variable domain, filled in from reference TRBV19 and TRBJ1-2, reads DGGITQSPKYLFRKEGQNVTLSCEQNLNHDAMYWYRQDPGQGLRLIYYSQIVNDFQKGDIAEGYSVSREKKESFPLTVTSAQKNPTAFYLCASSTNAGQGPAGGYTFGSGTRLTVV.

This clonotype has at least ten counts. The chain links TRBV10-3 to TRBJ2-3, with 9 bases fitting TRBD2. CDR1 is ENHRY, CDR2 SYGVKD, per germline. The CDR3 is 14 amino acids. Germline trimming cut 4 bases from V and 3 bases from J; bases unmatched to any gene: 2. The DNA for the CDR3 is TGTGCCATCAGTGTGGGACTAGCAACAGATACGCAGTATTTT. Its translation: CAISVGLATDTQYF.

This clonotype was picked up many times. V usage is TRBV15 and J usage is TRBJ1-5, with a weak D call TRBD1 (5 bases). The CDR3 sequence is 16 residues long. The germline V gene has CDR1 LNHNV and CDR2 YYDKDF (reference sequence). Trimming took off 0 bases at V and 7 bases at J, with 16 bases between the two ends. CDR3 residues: CATSRDPGGMRQPQHF. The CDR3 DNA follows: TGTGCCACCAGCAGAGATCCGGGGGGAATGAGGCAGCCCCAGCATTTT.

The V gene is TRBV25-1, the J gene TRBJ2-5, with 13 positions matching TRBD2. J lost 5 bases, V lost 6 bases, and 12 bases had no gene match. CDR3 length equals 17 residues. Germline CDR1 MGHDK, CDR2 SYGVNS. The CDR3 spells CASSPGLAGERGETQYF. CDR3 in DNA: TGTGCCAGCAGCCCCGGACTAGCGGGAGAACGCGGCGAGACCCAGTACTTC.

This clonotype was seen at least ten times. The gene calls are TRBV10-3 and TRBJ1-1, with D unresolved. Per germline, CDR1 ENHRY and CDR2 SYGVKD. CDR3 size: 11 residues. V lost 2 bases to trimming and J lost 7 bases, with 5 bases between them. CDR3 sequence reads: CAISEEGEAFF. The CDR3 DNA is TGTGCCATCAGTGAGGAGGGTGAAGCTTTCTTT.

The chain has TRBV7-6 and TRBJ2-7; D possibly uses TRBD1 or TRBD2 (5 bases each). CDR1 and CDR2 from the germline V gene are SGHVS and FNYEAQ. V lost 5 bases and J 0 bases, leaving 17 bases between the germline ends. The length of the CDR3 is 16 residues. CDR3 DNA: TGTGCCAGCAGCCTTAGAGGGTCAGGGTTCTCCTACGAGCAGTACTTC. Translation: CASSLRGSGFSYEQYF. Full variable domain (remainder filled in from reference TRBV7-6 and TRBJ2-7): GAGVSQSPRYKVTKRGQDVALRCDPISGHVSLYWYRQALGQGPEFLTYFNYEAQQDKSGLPNDRFSAERPEGSISTLTIQRTEQRDSAMYRCASSLRGSGFSYEQYFGPGTRLTVT.

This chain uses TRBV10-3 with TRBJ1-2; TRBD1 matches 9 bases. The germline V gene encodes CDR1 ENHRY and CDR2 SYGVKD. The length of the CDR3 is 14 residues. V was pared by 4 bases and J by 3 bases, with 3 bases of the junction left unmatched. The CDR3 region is CAISAGQGDYGYTF. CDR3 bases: TGTGCCATCAGTGCGGGACAGGGAGACTATGGCTACACCTTC.

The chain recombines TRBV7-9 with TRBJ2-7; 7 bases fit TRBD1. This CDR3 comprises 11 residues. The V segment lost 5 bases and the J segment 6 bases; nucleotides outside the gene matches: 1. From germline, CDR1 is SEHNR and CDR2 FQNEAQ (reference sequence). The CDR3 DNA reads TGTGCCAGCAGCACAGGGGCCGAGCAGTACTTC. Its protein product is CASSTGAEQYF. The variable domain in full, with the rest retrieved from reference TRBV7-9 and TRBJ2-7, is DTGVSQNPRHKITKRGQNVTFRCDPISEHNRLYWYRQTLGQGPEFLTYFQNEAQLEKSRLLSDRFSAERPKGSFSTLEIQRTEQGDSAMYLCASSTGAEQYFGPGTRLTVT.

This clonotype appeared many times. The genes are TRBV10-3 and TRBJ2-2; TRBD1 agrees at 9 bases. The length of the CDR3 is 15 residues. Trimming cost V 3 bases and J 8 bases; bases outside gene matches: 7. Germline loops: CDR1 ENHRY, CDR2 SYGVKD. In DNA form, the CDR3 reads TGTGCCATCAGTGAAGGGACAGGGTCCCAAGGGGAGCTGTTTTTT. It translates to CAISEGTGSQGELFF.

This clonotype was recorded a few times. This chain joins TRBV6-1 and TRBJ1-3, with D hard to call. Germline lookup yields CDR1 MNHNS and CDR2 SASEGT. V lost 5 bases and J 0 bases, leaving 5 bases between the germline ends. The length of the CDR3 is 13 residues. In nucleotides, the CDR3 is TGTGCCAGCAGTCGAATCTCTGGAAACACCATATATTTT. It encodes CASSRISGNTIYF.

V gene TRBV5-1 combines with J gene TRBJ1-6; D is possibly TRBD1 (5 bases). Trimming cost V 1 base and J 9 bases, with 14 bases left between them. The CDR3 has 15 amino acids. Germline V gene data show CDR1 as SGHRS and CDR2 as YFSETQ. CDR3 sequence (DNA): TGCGCCAGCAGCTTGCAACCAGGGTCGGGTTCACCCCTCCACTTT. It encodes CASSLQPGSGSPLHF.

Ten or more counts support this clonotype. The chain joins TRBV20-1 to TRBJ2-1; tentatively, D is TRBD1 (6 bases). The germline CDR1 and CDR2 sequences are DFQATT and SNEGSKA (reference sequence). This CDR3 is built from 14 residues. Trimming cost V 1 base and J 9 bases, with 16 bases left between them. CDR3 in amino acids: CSARVQGPLSEQFF. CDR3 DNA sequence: TGCAGTGCTAGAGTTCAGGGGCCCCTAAGTGAGCAGTTCTTC.

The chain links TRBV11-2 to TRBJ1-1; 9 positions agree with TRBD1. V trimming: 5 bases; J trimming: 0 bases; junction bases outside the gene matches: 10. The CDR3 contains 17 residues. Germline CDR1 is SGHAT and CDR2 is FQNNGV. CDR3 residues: CASSPSYRGPVNTEAFF. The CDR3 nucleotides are TGTGCCAGCAGCCCATCGTACAGGGGGCCTGTGAACACTGAAGCTTTCTTT.

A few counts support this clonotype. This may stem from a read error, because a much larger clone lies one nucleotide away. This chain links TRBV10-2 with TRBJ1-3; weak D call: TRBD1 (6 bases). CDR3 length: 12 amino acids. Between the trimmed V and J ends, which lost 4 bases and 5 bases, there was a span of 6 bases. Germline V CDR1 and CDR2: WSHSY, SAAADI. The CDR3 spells CASSGGRNTIYF. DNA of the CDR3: TGCGCCAGCAGTGGGGGGCGAAACACCATATATTTT.

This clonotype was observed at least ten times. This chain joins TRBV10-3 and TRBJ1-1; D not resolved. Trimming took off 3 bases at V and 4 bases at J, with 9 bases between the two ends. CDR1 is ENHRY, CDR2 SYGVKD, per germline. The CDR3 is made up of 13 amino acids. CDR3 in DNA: TGTGCCATCAGTGATAGGTCCCTCACTGAAGCTTTCTTT. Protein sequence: CAISDRSLTEAFF.

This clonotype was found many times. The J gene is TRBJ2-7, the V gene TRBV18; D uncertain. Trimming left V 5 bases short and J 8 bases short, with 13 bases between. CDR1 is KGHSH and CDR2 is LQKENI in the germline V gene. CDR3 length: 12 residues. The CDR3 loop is CASSVDGTKQYF. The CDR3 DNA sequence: TGTGCCAGCTCAGTGGACGGCACCAAGCAGTACTTC.